Below are 24 T cell receptor beta chains sequenced from a single sample in a study of T cell repertoires in cytomegalovirus infection. TCRdb processed the reads anew with MiXCR; each CDR3 protein has one entry. The repertoire has just over 300,000 distinct CDR3 sequences, roughly 15% of them found once; the top ten carry about 11%. The sequenced sample was PBMCs. These receptors all stem from a human donor in good health (CMV status not recorded). Some clones in this sample may be carry-over from other donors' samples.

The chain employs TRBV10-3 and TRBJ2-3, with TRBD2 matching 7 bases. There are 15 residues in the CDR3. The V and J ends lost 8 bases and 5 bases, in that order; junction bases with no gene match: 13. CDR1 and CDR2 from the germline V gene are ENHRY and SYGVKD. DNA of the CDR3: TGTGCCATCGGTTACCCTGGGACTATCGGAGATACGCAGTATTTT. Translation gives CAIGYPGTIGDTQYF.

The table lists this clonotype with many counts. This sequence joins TRBV7-6 and TRBJ2-7; D is ambiguous. Germline CDR1 is SGHVS and CDR2 is FNYEAQ. Trimming shortened V by 2 bases and J by 0 bases, and 11 bases separated the two germline ends. The CDR3 sequence is 15 residues long. CDR3 coding DNA: TGTGCCAGCAGCTTATCCCCTTCGAGCTCCTACGAGCAGTACTTC. Encoded protein: CASSLSPSSSYEQYF. The entire variable domain, with the rest obtained from reference TRBV7-6 and TRBJ2-7, is as follows: GAGVSQSPRYKVTKRGQDVALRCDPISGHVSLYWYRQALGQGPEFLTYFNYEAQQDKSGLPNDRFSAERPEGSISTLTIQRTEQRDSAMYRCASSLSPSSSYEQYFGPGTRLTVT.

This clonotype was seen ten or more times. The chain combines TRBV6-1 with TRBJ1-2; tentatively, D is TRBD1 (5 bases). Germline V gene data show CDR1 as MNHNS and CDR2 as SASEGT. Trimming took 4 bases from V and 9 from J, leaving 18 bases between them. CDR3 length equals 14 residues. CDR3 in amino acids: CASSAQRATGRYTF. The CDR3 nucleotides are TGTGCCAGCAGTGCCCAACGGGCAACAGGCCGCTACACCTTC.

Details on this clonotype: The germline gene is not matched at one end of the junction; a read error may be the cause. CDR3 protein: CASRQVGGSNGYTF. The CDR3 bases are TGTGCCAGCAGGCAAGTCGGGGGATCAAATGGCTACACCTTC. The chain uses TRBV3-1 and TRBJ1-2, with D tentatively TRBD1 (5 bases). From germline, CDR1 is LGHDT and CDR2 YNNKEL (reference sequence). The CDR3 sequence is 14 residues long.

In its sample, this clonotype was seen many times. V and J are TRBV19 and TRBJ2-5, with a possible D match to TRBD1 (6 bases). The length of the CDR3 is 16 residues. Trimming removed 0 bases from V and 0 bases from J, with 11 bases in between. Per the germline V gene, CDR1 is LNHDA and CDR2 is SQIVND (reference sequence). Here the CDR3 DNA reads TGTGCCAGTAGTATAGATGGGACACTTTACCAAGAGACCCAGTACTTC. Its translation: CASSIDGTLYQETQYF.

This clonotype has more than one count but fewer than ten. V usage is TRBV7-2 and J usage is TRBJ2-7; D is perhaps TRBD2 (7 bases). V lost 5 bases and J lost 4, with 18 bases in between. CDR3 length: 15 residues. CDR1 is SGHTA, CDR2 FQGNSA, per germline. DNA for the CDR3: TGTGCCAGCAGCCCGGATGGCGGGGGCCAGTACGAGCAGTACTTC. It specifies CASSPDGGGQYEQYF.

This clonotype was recorded at least ten times. The rearrangement uses TRBV7-2 and TRBJ2-5, with D uncertain. The ends were cut back, 1 base at V and 5 bases at J, with 5 bases in the middle. CDR1 is SGHTA and CDR2 is FQGNSA in the germline V gene. The CDR3 consists of 12 residues. The CDR3 sequence is CASSLVRETQYF. The CDR3 coding sequence is TGTGCCAGCAGCTTAGTTCGGGAGACCCAGTACTTC.

This clonotype was counted many times. The chain uses TRBV7-2 and TRBJ2-7; TRBD2 matches 7 bases. The CDR3 covers 15 residues. Germline V lookup: CDR1 SGHTA, CDR2 FQGNSA. The ends lost 0 bases at V and 3 bases at J; junction bases unmatched: 5. The CDR3 nucleotides read TGTGCCAGCAGCTTAGCCGGGGTAGCGGGCTACGAGCAGTACTTC. This encodes CASSLAGVAGYEQYF.

The gene calls are TRBV29-1 and TRBJ2-5; D might be TRBD1 (5 bases). CDR3 length: 12 amino acids. V dropped 7 bases and J dropped 4 bases, with 13 bases sitting between them. Germline assignment: CDR1 SQVTM and CDR2 ANQGSEA. The CDR3 sequence: CSGNQGRETQYF. The CDR3 DNA reads TGCAGCGGGAACCAGGGCCGAGAGACCCAGTACTTC.

The rearrangement links TRBV9 to TRBJ2-2, with D possibly matching TRBD1 (6 bases). V was shortened by 3 bases and J by 2 bases, with 11 bases between the two germline ends. There are 15 residues in the CDR3. Germline V CDR1 and CDR2: SGDLS, YYNGEE. This CDR3 is CASSDRDKNTGELFF. The CDR3 nucleotides are TGTGCCAGCAGCGACCGGGACAAAAACACCGGGGAGCTGTTTTTT.

The V and J genes are TRBV5-6 and TRBJ1-5; no reliable D call. Trimming removed 4 bases from V and 3 bases from J, with 8 bases in between. The germline CDR1 and CDR2 sequences are SGHDT and YYEEEE. There are 13 residues in the CDR3. This CDR3 is CASSTQANQPQHF. The CDR3 nucleotides read TGTGCCAGCAGCACCCAGGCCAATCAGCCCCAGCATTTT.

The sample holds many counts of this clonotype. CDR3 nucleotide sequence: TGTGCCAGCAGCTCCACACGGTATGGCTACACCTTC. Translation: CASSSTRYGYTF. V usage is TRBV7-2 and J usage is TRBJ1-2; no firm D call. Germline-derived CDR1 and CDR2 are SGHTA and FQGNSA. Trimming pared 4 bases from V and 5 bases from J, leaving 8 bases between. The CDR3 runs to 12 residues.

This clonotype was recorded many times. V is TRBV7-2 and J is TRBJ1-2; D gene ambiguous. Deletions cut 4 bases from V and 6 bases from J, with 15 bases between. The CDR3 covers 14 residues. Germline lookup yields CDR1 SGHTA and CDR2 FQGNSA. CDR3 in DNA: TGTGCCAGCAGCTCGCGACTTAAGGAGCATGGCTACACCTTC. It encodes CASSSRLKEHGYTF.

This clonotype was seen at least ten times. The chain is built from TRBV7-9 and TRBJ1-6; TRBD1 aligns across 10 bases. The CDR3 is 16 amino acids. Germline V gene data show CDR1 as SEHNR and CDR2 as FQNEAQ (reference sequence). Trimming took 3 bases from V and 7 from J; bases not matched to a gene: 6. The CDR3 loop is CASSFPPGQGNSPLHF. For the CDR3, the DNA is TGTGCCAGCAGCTTCCCCCCGGGACAGGGGAATTCACCCCTCCACTTT. Using reference TRBV7-9 and TRBJ1-6 for the parts outside the CDR3, the full variable domain is DTGVSQNPRHKITKRGQNVTFRCDPISEHNRLYWYRQTLGQGPEFLTYFQNEAQLEKSRLLSDRFSAERPKGSFSTLEIQRTEQGDSAMYLCASSFPPGQGNSPLHFGNGTRLTVT.

At least ten counts were recorded for this clonotype. This chain joins TRBV4-2 and TRBJ1-2, with TRBD1 identical over 9 bases. Germline V gene lookup returns CDR1 LGHNA and CDR2 YNFKEQ. The length of the CDR3 is 20 residues. Germline trimming cut 0 bases from V and 4 bases from J; bases unmatched to any gene: 18. The CDR3 DNA follows: TGTGCCAGCAGCCAAGAACTTGGGTCGACAGGGGGACGGGGCAGCTATGGCTACACCTTC. It encodes CASSQELGSTGGRGSYGYTF.

This clonotype was detected many times. V gene TRBV4-1 combines with J gene TRBJ1-2, with TRBD1 matching 7 bases. CDR1 is MGHRA and CDR2 is YSYEKL in the germline V gene. This CDR3 has 14 residues. Trimming cost V 1 base and J 7 bases; bases outside gene matches: 6. The CDR3 nucleotides are TGCGCCAGCAGCCAAGCCGGGCAGGGGGGTGGCTACACCTTC. The encoded protein is CASSQAGQGGGYTF.

This clonotype occurred many times. The V and J genes are TRBV7-9 and TRBJ1-4; D possibly corresponds to TRBD1 (5 bases). The V and J ends lost 10 bases and 4 bases respectively, with 10 bases between them. This CDR3 comprises 12 residues. Germline assignment: CDR1 SEHNR and CDR2 FQNEAQ (reference sequence). The CDR3 loop is CAIQDSNEKLFF. CDR3 in DNA: TGTGCCATCCAAGACAGTAATGAAAAACTGTTTTTT.

At least ten counts were recorded for this clonotype. The V gene is TRBV7-2, the J gene TRBJ1-4; no clear D gene. The CDR3 is made up of 14 amino acids. The germline V and J ends were trimmed by 0 bases and 4 bases, with 6 bases remaining between them. The germline V gene has CDR1 SGHTA and CDR2 FQGNSA. The CDR3 bases are TGTGCCAGCAGCTTAGCCAGCATTAATGAAAAACTGTTTTTT. Translating gives CASSLASINEKLFF.

The sample holds many counts of this clonotype. This chain uses TRBV28 with TRBJ1-3; tentatively, D is TRBD1 (5 bases). The CDR3 loop spans 15 amino acids. Trimming shortened V by 7 bases and J by 2 bases, and 15 bases separated the two germline ends. Per the germline V gene, CDR1 is MDHEN and CDR2 is SYDVKM. The CDR3 DNA follows: TGTGCCAGCAAAGAAGCCGGGGCCGCTGGAAACACCATATATTTT. This codes for CASKEAGAAGNTIYF.

This clonotype showed up just a few times. This chain links TRBV27 with TRBJ1-3; TRBD1 might be the D (5 bases). CDR1 and CDR2 from the germline V gene are MNHEY and SMNVEV (reference sequence). There are 15 residues in the CDR3. V was clipped by 4 bases and J by 2 bases, with 12 bases between them. The CDR3, as DNA: TGTGCCAGCAGTTATAAGGGGCTCGCTGGAAACACCATATATTTT. Its protein product is CASSYKGLAGNTIYF.

This clonotype was seen at least ten times. V usage is TRBV7-9 and J usage is TRBJ2-6; the D gene is possibly TRBD2 (5 bases). Trimming cost V 3 bases and J 2 bases, with 8 bases left between them. Germline V gene data show CDR1 as SEHNR and CDR2 as FQNEAQ (reference sequence). This CDR3 has 15 amino acids. The CDR3 is CASSFSLAGANVLTF. CDR3 nucleotide sequence: TGTGCCAGCAGCTTCTCACTAGCTGGGGCCAACGTCCTGACTTTC.

This clonotype was recorded many times. The chain links TRBV7-2 to TRBJ2-3, with 9 bases identical to TRBD2. Germline V gene sequence: CDR1 SGHTA, CDR2 FQGNSA. The V and J ends lost 1 base and 0 bases, in that order; junction bases with no gene match: 5. There are 17 residues in the CDR3. The CDR3: CASSLVAGVSSTDTQYF. In nucleotides, the CDR3 is TGTGCCAGCAGCTTAGTAGCGGGGGTATCTAGCACAGATACGCAGTATTTT.

This chain uses TRBV20-1 with TRBJ1-1; 8 positions agree with TRBD1. The V and J ends lost 7 bases and 0 bases, in that order; junction bases with no gene match: 4. This CDR3 has 13 residues. From germline, CDR1 is DFQATT and CDR2 SNEGSKA (reference sequence). CDR3 nucleotides: TGCAGTGGCGCGGGACAGGTGAACACTGAAGCTTTCTTT. This codes for CSGAGQVNTEAFF.

This clonotype appeared a few times. V gene TRBV19 combines with J gene TRBJ2-3; D is perhaps TRBD1 (5 bases). From germline, CDR1 is LNHDA and CDR2 SQIVND (reference sequence). This CDR3 spans 18 amino acids. V dropped 4 bases and J dropped 4 bases, with 24 bases sitting between them. CDR3 protein: CASSTPSKGLSIPDTQYF. The CDR3 DNA is TGTGCCAGTAGTACCCCCTCGAAGGGGCTATCTATCCCAGATACGCAGTATTTT.